The entry below describes one T cell receptor (beta chain). The record originates from a study of blood T cell repertoires in COVID-19. Study-level information: COVID-19 samples, acute and convalescent, were from the United States, Italy and Spain. Nucleic acid was either cDNA or gDNA, and it came from T cells, B-cell-depleted T cells, or PBMCs.

Individuals in the exposed group had encountered a COVID-19 case within 2 weeks preceding study entry. The CDR3 sequence is 14 residues long. From germline, CDR1 is SQVTM and CDR2 ANQGSEA. Trimming took 3 bases from V and 0 from J; bases not matched to a gene: 4. Original data processing: Quantification of nucleated cells was approximated via reference gene primer amplification. Profiled with immunoSEQ multiplex PCR; TCRdb holds only in-frame clones, not every one. V, J and clone size are those of that table, while D and trimming were read from the DNA. This repertoire shows a few hundred thousand clones, 86% found once; its top ten account for 3.5% to 5.5%.

The sequenced material came from PBMCs or T cells enriched from blood (not recorded which). This sequence was found in a woman in her 30s who had been exposed to COVID-19. The J gene is TRBJ2-7, the V gene TRBV29-1, with 8 nucleotides matching TRBD1. The CDR3 DNA reads as TGCAGCGTTGAGGACAGGGTGGGCTCCTACGAGCAGTACTTC. Translated, it gives CSVEDRVGSYEQYF.